The sequence of this T cell receptor (beta chain) was determined in a study of cytomegalovirus exposure and HLA in healthy donors. Whole-study findings and limits: In a later analysis, parvovirus B19, influenza, CMV and Epstein-Barr virus appeared linked to several top co-occurrence clusters.

Comments on this clone: As yet, its antigen is unknown.

This CDR3 has 16 amino acids. CDR1 LNHNV and CDR2 YYDKDF come from the germline V gene (reference sequence). The ends lost 1 base at V and 7 bases at J; junction bases unmatched: 7. 13 Jbeta primers and 60 Vbeta primers were used for the PCR. Only in-frame clones appear in the TCRdb table, and some are missing; sequencing was by immunoSEQ multiplex PCR. The data contain 170,000 or so clones, 65% to 90% of them singletons. Sequenced input: PBMCs. This rearrangement joins TRBV15 to TRBJ2-1; 10 bases match TRBD2. The receptor's source is a woman between 18 and 29 years old in good health and CMV-seronegative. CDR3 sequence (DNA): TGTGCCACCAGCAGAGCGGTAGCGGGGGGCGATAATGAGCAGTTCTTC. Its protein is CATSRAVAGGDNEQFF.